This T cell receptor beta chain is from a study of blood T cell repertoires in COVID-19. This table comes from immunoSEQ multiplex PCR, and its TCRdb copy is limited to in-frame clones, with some not included. Among roughly 65,000 clones listed, more than 70% were seen once. The sequenced material came from peripheral blood. The clonotype comes from a man in his forties or fifties with acute or convalescent COVID-19.

The CDR3 loop reads CASNGQAEDTQYF. CDR3 nucleotides: TGTGCCAGCAACGGACAGGCGGAAGATACGCAGTATTTT. V and J are TRBV5-8 and TRBJ2-3; 7 bases are shared with TRBD1. Looked up from germline, CDR1 is SGHTS and CDR2 is YDEGEE. J was trimmed by 5 bases and V by 6 bases; bases with no gene match: 6. The CDR3 has 13 amino acids.